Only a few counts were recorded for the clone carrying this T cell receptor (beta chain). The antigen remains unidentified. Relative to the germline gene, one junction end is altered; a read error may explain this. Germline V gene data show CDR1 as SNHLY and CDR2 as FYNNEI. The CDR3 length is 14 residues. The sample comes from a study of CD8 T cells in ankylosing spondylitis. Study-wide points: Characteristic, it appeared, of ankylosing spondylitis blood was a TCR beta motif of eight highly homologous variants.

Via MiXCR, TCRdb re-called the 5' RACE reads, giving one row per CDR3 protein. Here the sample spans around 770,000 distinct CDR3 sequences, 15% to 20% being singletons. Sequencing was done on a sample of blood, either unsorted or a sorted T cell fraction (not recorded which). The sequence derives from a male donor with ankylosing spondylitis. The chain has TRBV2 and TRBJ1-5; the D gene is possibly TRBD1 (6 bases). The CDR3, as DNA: TGTGCCAGCAGCGAAGGACAGCCCCTTAGCCAGCTGCATTTT. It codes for CASSEGQPLSQLHF.